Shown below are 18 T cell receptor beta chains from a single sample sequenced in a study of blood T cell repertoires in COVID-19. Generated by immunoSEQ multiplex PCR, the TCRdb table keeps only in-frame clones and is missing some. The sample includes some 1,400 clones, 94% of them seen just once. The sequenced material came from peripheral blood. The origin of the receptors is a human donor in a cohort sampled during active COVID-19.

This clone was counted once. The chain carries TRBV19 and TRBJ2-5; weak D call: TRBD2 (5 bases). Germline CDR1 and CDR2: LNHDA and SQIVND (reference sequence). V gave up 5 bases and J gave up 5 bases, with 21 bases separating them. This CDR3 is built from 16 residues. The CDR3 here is CASSDTPKASRETQYF. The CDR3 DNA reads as TGTGCCAGTAGTGACACCCCAAAGGCTAGCCGGGAGACCCAGTACTTC.

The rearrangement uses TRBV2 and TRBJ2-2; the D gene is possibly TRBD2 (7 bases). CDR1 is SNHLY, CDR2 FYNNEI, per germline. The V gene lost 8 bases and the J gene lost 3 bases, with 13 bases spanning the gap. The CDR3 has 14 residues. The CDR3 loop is CASRWGGDTGELFF. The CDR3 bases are TGTGCCAGCCGGTGGGGGGGCGACACCGGGGAGCTGTTTTTT.

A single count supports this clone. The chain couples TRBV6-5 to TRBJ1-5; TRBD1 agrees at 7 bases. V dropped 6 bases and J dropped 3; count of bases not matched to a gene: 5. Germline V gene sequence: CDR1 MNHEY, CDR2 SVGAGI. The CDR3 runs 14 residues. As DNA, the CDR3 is TGTGCCAGCAGACAAGGGACAGTCAATCAGCCCCAGCATTTT. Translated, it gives CASRQGTVNQPQHF.

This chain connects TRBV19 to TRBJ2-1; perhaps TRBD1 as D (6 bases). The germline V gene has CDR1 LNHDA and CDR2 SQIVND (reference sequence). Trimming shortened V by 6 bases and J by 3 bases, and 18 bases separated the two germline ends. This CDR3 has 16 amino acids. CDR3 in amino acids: CASSPDRRRGYNEQFF. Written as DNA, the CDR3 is TGTGCCAGTAGCCCGGACAGACGGAGAGGCTACAATGAGCAGTTCTTC.

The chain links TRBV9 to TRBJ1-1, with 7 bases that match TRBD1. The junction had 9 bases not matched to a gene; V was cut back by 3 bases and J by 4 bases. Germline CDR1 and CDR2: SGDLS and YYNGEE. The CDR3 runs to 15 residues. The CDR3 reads CASSAQPGGSTEAFF. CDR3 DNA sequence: TGTGCCAGCAGCGCACAGCCAGGGGGGTCCACTGAAGCTTTCTTT.

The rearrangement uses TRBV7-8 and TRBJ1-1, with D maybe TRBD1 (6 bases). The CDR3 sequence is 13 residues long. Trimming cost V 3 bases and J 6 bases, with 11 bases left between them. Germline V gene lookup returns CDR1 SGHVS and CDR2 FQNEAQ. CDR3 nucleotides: TGTGCCAGCAGCTTTTACAGGGAATCTGAAGCTTTCTTT. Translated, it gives CASSFYRESEAFF.

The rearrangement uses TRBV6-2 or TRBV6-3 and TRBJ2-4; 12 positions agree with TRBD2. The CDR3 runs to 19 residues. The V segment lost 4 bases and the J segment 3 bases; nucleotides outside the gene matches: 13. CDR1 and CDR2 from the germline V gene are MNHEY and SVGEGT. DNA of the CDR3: TGTGCCAGCAGTTTCCCGACTAGCGGGAGACAGGAGGTCAAAAACATTCAGTACTTC. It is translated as CASSFPTSGRQEVKNIQYF.

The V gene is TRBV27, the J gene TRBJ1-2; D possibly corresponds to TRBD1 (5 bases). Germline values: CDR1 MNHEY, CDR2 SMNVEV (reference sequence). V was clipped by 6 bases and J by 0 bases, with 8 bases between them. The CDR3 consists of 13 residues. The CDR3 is CASSEQANYGYTF. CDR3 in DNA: TGTGCCAGCAGCGAACAGGCTAACTATGGCTACACCTTC.

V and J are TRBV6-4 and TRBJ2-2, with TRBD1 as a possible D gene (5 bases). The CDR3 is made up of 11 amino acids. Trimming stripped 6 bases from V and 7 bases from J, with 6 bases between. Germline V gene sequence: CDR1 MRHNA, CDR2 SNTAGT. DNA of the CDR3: TGTGCCAGCAGCCAGGGCGGGGAGCTGTTTTTT. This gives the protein CASSQGGELFF.

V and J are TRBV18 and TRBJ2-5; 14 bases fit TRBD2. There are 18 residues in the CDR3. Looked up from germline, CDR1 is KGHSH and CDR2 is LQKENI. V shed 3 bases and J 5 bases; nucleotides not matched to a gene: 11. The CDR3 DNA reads TGTGCCAGCTCACCCCGTATGACTAGCGGGGGGGCCTCTGAGACCCAGTACTTC. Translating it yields CASSPRMTSGGASETQYF.

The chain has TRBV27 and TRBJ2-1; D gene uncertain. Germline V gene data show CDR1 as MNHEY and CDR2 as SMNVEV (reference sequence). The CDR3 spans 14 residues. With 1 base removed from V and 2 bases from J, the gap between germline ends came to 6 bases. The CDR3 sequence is CASSLFPTYNEQFF. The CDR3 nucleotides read TGTGCCAGCAGTTTATTCCCAACCTACAATGAGCAGTTCTTC.

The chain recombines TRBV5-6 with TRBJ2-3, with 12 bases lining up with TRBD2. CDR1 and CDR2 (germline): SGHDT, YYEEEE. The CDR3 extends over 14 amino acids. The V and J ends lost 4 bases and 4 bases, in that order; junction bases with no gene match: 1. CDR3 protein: CASSRLAGADTQYF. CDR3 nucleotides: TGTGCCAGCAGCCGACTAGCGGGAGCAGATACGCAGTATTTT.

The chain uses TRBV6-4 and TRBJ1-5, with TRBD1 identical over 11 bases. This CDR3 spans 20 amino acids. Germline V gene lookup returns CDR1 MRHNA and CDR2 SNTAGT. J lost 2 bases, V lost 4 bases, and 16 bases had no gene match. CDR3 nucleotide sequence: TGTGCCAGCAGTGCACCTTACAACGAGGACAGGGGGCGAGGCAATCAGCCCCAGCATTTT. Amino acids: CASSAPYNEDRGRGNQPQHF.

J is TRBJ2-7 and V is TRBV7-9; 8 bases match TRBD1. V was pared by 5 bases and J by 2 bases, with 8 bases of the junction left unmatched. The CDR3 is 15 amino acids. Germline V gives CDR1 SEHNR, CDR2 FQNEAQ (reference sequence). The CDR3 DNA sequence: TGTGCCAGCAGCCCCCTTATGACAGGGGCCTACGAGCAGTACTTC. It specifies CASSPLMTGAYEQYF.

CDR3 protein: CASSLYPGESYEQYF. CDR3 in DNA: TGTGCCAGCAGTTTATATCCAGGGGAGAGCTACGAGCAGTACTTC. The chain is built from TRBV27 and TRBJ2-7; tentative D call: TRBD1 (6 bases). The CDR3 sequence is 15 residues long. The V and J ends lost 1 base and 3 bases respectively, with 13 bases between them. Per the germline V gene, CDR1 is MNHEY and CDR2 is SMNVEV (reference sequence).

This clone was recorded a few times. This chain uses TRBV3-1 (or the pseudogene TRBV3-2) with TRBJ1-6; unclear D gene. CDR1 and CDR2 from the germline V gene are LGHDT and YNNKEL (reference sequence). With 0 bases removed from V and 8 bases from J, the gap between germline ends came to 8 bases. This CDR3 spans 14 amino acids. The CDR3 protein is CASSQDPVYSPLHF. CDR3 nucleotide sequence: TGTGCCAGCAGCCAAGACCCGGTGTATTCACCCCTCCACTTT.

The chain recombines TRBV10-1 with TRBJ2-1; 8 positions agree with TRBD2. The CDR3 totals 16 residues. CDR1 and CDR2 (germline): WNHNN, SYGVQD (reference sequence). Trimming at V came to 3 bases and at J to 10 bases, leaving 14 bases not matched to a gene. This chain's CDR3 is CASSDGWGRGGLEQFF. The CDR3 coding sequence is TGCGCCAGCAGTGATGGATGGGGTCGGGGGGGCCTGGAGCAGTTCTTC.

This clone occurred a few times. CDR3 DNA: TGTGCCAGCAGACAACCGGGAGGTCCTCTTAATCAGCCCCAGCATTTT. Encoded protein: CASRQPGGPLNQPQHF. The V gene is TRBV28, the J gene TRBJ1-5; D is uncertain. In germline, CDR1 is MDHEN, CDR2 SYDVKM. CDR3 length equals 16 residues. Trimming removed 6 bases at V and 4 bases at J, with 19 bases between.